The 28 T cell receptor delta chains reported below all come from one sample, sequenced in a study of Vδ1+ human thymocytes. No antigen is known for these receptors. Study-wide results and limits: Thymic TRG and TRD repertoires appeared highly polyclonal, with Gaussian CDR3 length distributions.

Sequences come from RNA converted to cDNA by reverse transcription. Pooled V-gene forward primers with one constant-region reverse primer generated the CDR3 amplicons by multiplex PCR. TCRdb applied CATT to the multiplex PCR reads for clone calling. The sample contains about 75,000 delta-chain clones, approximately 37% of which appear only once. The sample was Vdelta1+ gamma-delta thymocytes from the thymus. Indicated subset: FACS-sorted CD3+ TCRalphabeta- TCRVdelta1+ TCRVdelta2- thymocytes. The receptors were gathered from a boy in the first two years of life who had congenital heart surgery.

The table lists this clone with a few counts. The same CDR3 arises from other DNA sequences in this sample as well. This sequence joins TRDV1 and TRDJ1; a possible D gene is TRDD3 (6 bases). This CDR3 is built from 22 residues. Per germline, CDR1 TSWWSYY and CDR2 QGS. Trimming removed 0 bases at V and 7 bases at J, with 36 bases between. The CDR3 nucleotides read TGTGCTCTTGGGGAACTATACCCCCTCCTTTGGGGATCCACGTGGGGGGACGGTAAACTCATCTTT. Translation: CALGELYPLLWGSTWGDGKLIF.

V is TRDV1 and J is TRDJ1, with D uncertain. With 0 bases removed from V and 2 bases from J, the gap between germline ends came to 13 bases. Germline assignment: CDR1 TSWWSYY and CDR2 QGS. This CDR3 has 16 residues. The CDR3 sequence: CALGELGSLITDKLIF. In nucleotides, the CDR3 is TGTGCTCTTGGGGAACTGGGTTCTCTCATAACCGATAAACTCATCTTT.

The chain uses TRDV1 and TRDJ1; 9 bases are a match to TRDD3. CDR3 length equals 25 residues. V shed 1 base, J shed 0 bases, and the junction held 30 bases outside the gene matches. The V gene's germline CDR1 is TSWWSYY and CDR2 QGS. The chain's CDR3 is CALGERAAILGDYASPSLYTDKLIF. The CDR3 DNA sequence: TGTGCTCTTGGGGAACGCGCTGCTATACTGGGGGACTACGCCTCGCCTAGCCTTTACACCGATAAACTCATCTTT.

This clone was seen a few times. The V gene is TRDV1, the J gene TRDJ1; TRDD3 aligns across 13 bases. This CDR3 is built from 26 residues. After removal of 0 bases from V and 0 bases from J, the junction contained 28 bases not matched to a gene. Germline V gene sequence: CDR1 TSWWSYY, CDR2 QGS. CDR3 loop: CALGELVSLSTGGYAPRRGYTDKLIF. The CDR3 region has the DNA TGTGCTCTTGGGGAACTAGTTTCCCTAAGTACTGGGGGATACGCGCCAAGGCGGGGGTACACCGATAAACTCATCTTT.

This chain uses TRDV1 with TRDJ1; 11 nucleotides line up with TRDD3. The V segment lost 1 base and the J segment 3 bases; nucleotides outside the gene matches: 28. The CDR3 spans 24 residues. The germline gives CDR1 TSWWSYY, CDR2 QGS. CDR3 region: CALGEHPPEIRAGWGIRLPDKLIF. Here the CDR3 DNA reads TGTGCTCTTGGGGAACATCCCCCGGAAATACGAGCGGGGTGGGGGATACGCCTACCCGATAAACTCATCTTT.

J is TRDJ1 and V is TRDV1; 7 bases fit TRDD3. The CDR3 length is 23 residues. The trim removed 1 base at V and 0 bases at J, leaving 26 bases unmatched. CDR1 and CDR2 (germline): TSWWSYY, QGS. The CDR3 bases are TGTGCTCTTGGGGAACCCATACTCCGAACGGCCCTGCGAATCTGGGGGTACACCGATAAACTCATCTTT. Its translation: CALGEPILRTALRIWGYTDKLIF.

This clone appeared a single time. V gene TRDV1 combines with J gene TRDJ1; D unresolved. V dropped 4 bases and J dropped 0 bases, with 15 bases sitting between them. The CDR3 covers 16 residues. CDR1 and CDR2 from the germline V gene are TSWWSYY and QGS. The CDR3 DNA sequence: TGTGCTCTTGGGGGACTACAAGGATTTTACACCGATAAACTCATCTTT. Translated, it gives CALGGLQGFYTDKLIF.

A few counts support this clone. The J gene is TRDJ1, the V gene TRDV1, with 11 bases aligning to TRDD3. CDR3 length: 17 residues. The V gene's germline CDR1 is TSWWSYY and CDR2 QGS. Trimming removed 4 bases from V and 1 base from J; junction bases left unmatched: 8. The CDR3 bases are TGTGCTCTTGGGGTACCCGTTGGGGGATACGCCACCGATAAACTCATCTTT. Translation: CALGVPVGGYATDKLIF.

This clone was detected only a few times. The chain employs TRDV1 and TRDJ1; D is possibly TRDD3 (6 bases). From germline, CDR1 is TSWWSYY and CDR2 QGS. V dropped 0 bases and J dropped 5 bases, with 28 bases sitting between them. The CDR3 contains 20 residues. DNA of the CDR3: TGTGCTCTTGGGGAACTAGGTCTCCTAAGTCGGGGGACGCCGCCGGATAAACTCATCTTT. Its protein is CALGELGLLSRGTPPDKLIF.

This chain connects TRDV1 to TRDJ1; D gene uncertain. Germline-derived CDR1 and CDR2 are TSWWSYY and QGS. This CDR3 comprises 18 residues. Trimming pared 0 bases from V and 0 bases from J, leaving 17 bases between. The CDR3 region is CALGELPAGSAYTDKLIF. The CDR3 DNA reads as TGTGCTCTTGGGGAACTCCCGGCCGGGTCCGCGTACACCGATAAACTCATCTTT.

V and J are TRDV1 and TRDJ1, with 12 bases identical to TRDD3. Germline V gene lookup returns CDR1 TSWWSYY and CDR2 QGS. This CDR3 spans 22 amino acids. V was clipped by 2 bases and J by 0 bases; unmatched bases: 19. Here the CDR3 DNA reads TGTGCTCTTGGGGAAACGCCTTCCTACACTGGGGGATACTTCTCTTACACCGATAAACTCATCTTT. It translates to CALGETPSYTGGYFSYTDKLIF.

This clone turned up a few times. Other DNA sequences in the sample encode the same CDR3. This chain links TRDV2 with TRDJ1, with D hard to call. Germline lookup yields CDR1 GEAIGNYY and CDR2 EKD. The CDR3 sequence is 18 residues long. Deletions cut 1 base from V and 4 bases from J, with 24 bases between. The CDR3 bases are TGTGCCTGTGACACGAAAATCGGGGCTCCGGGCGAATACGATAAACTCATCTTT. It yields the protein CACDTKIGAPGEYDKLIF.

This clone has just a few counts. This chain uses TRDV1 with TRDJ1; 10 bases map to TRDD3. J was trimmed by 0 bases and V by 0 bases; bases with no gene match: 16. Germline CDR1 and CDR2: TSWWSYY and QGS. The CDR3 is 21 residues long. The CDR3 DNA reads TGTGCTCTTGGGGAACTCACCTTCCTCCCGTACTGGGGGATGCACACCGATAAACTCATCTTT. Residues: CALGELTFLPYWGMHTDKLIF.

This clone appeared a few times. Just one base apart from a much larger clone, this may be a read error. The chain links TRDV2 to TRDJ1; D unresolved. Germline V CDR1 and CDR2: GEAIGNYY, EKD. CDR3 length equals 18 residues. The ends were cut back, 3 bases at V and 0 bases at J, with 22 bases in the middle. Here the CDR3 reads CACDANGYRTPYTDKLIF. The CDR3 DNA reads TGTGCCTGTGACGCCAACGGGTACAGAACACCTTACACCGATAAACTCATCTTT.

The gene calls are TRDV1 and TRDJ1; 13 bases fit TRDD3. Trimming took 0 bases from V and 0 from J; bases not matched to a gene: 7. The CDR3 has 19 amino acids. Germline V gene sequence: CDR1 TSWWSYY, CDR2 QGS. The CDR3 sequence: CALGELRNWGIRDTDKLIF. The CDR3 DNA reads TGTGCTCTTGGGGAACTAAGAAACTGGGGGATACGTGACACCGATAAACTCATCTTT.

The chain combines TRDV1 with TRDJ1, with TRDD3 matching 10 bases. With 7 bases clipped from V and 0 bases from J, the junction kept 23 bases outside the gene matches. Germline V gene sequence: CDR1 TSWWSYY, CDR2 QGS. The CDR3 is 21 amino acids. CDR3 amino acids: CALASLPLPRGGYANTDKLIF. CDR3 coding DNA: TGTGCTCTTGCGTCCCTTCCTCTGCCTCGGGGGGGATACGCAAACACCGATAAACTCATCTTT.

V gene TRDV1 combines with J gene TRDJ1; D is uncertain. Germline CDR1 and CDR2: TSWWSYY and QGS. The germline V and J ends were trimmed by 4 bases and 7 bases, with 16 bases remaining between them. The CDR3 runs to 14 residues. CDR3 DNA sequence: TGTGCTCTTGGGGGCTCCCGGGGCTTCGCTAAACTCATCTTT. This gives the protein CALGGSRGFAKLIF.

The genes are TRDV1 and TRDJ1; TRDD2 agrees at 9 bases. Germline CDR1 reads TSWWSYY; CDR2 reads QGS. The CDR3 covers 26 residues. Trimming at V came to 1 base and at J to 0 bases, leaving 33 bases not matched to a gene. As DNA, the CDR3 is TGTGCTCTTGGGGAACCCGCAGATGCCTTCCTACGCCCCACTGGGGTATACGCGTTCCACACCGATAAACTCATCTTT. This sequence encodes CALGEPADAFLRPTGVYAFHTDKLIF.

The sample holds a few counts of this clone. V is TRDV1 and J is TRDJ1, with 9 bases aligning to TRDD3. The CDR3 is 24 residues long. Germline CDR1 and CDR2: TSWWSYY and QGS. The ends lost 0 bases at V and 3 bases at J; junction bases unmatched: 29. CDR3 bases: TGTGCTCTTGGGGAACTAGGAGAGGGGACCAGCCTAGAGGGGGATACAGTTGCTTCCGATAAACTCATCTTT. Encoded protein: CALGELGEGTSLEGDTVASDKLIF.

This rearrangement joins TRDV1 to TRDJ1; a weak D match, TRDD3 (10 bases). This CDR3 has 22 residues. Between the trimmed V and J ends, which lost 3 bases and 2 bases, there was a span of 34 bases. Germline CDR1 TSWWSYY, CDR2 QGS. The CDR3 DNA reads TGTGCTCTTGGGGAGTTTGGCCTTCCTACAGGAAAACTGGGGGATCGTACCGATAAACTCATCTTT. The encoded protein is CALGEFGLPTGKLGDRTDKLIF.

This clone has more than one count but fewer than ten. J is TRDJ1 and V is TRDV1; 8 bases line up with TRDD3. Germline CDR1 reads TSWWSYY; CDR2 reads QGS. Trimming took 6 bases from V and 0 from J; bases not matched to a gene: 6. The CDR3 is 15 amino acids. Here the CDR3 reads CALGTQLGDTDKLIF. For the CDR3, the DNA is TGTGCTCTTGGTACCCAACTGGGGGACACCGATAAACTCATCTTT.

This clone occurred a few times. The J gene is TRDJ1, the V gene TRDV1, with 8 bases that match TRDD3. The CDR3 loop spans 20 amino acids. The trim removed 2 bases at V and 0 bases at J, leaving 17 bases unmatched. Germline V gene lookup returns CDR1 TSWWSYY and CDR2 QGS. The CDR3 coding sequence is TGTGCTCTTGGGGAAACCCGGGGGAACCTACTGGGGGTTGACACCGATAAACTCATCTTT. Translating gives CALGETRGNLLGVDTDKLIF.

The chain recombines TRDV1 with TRDJ1; the match to TRDD3 covers 12 bases. CDR3 length: 20 residues. Per the germline V gene, CDR1 is TSWWSYY and CDR2 is QGS. J lost 3 bases, V lost 2 bases, and 16 bases had no gene match. The CDR3 loop is CALGEGFLRNLGDTADKLIF. The CDR3 coding sequence is TGTGCTCTTGGGGAAGGGTTCCTACGCAATCTGGGGGATACGGCCGATAAACTCATCTTT.

In its sample, this clone was seen a few times. This rearrangement joins TRDV1 to TRDJ1, with D tentatively TRDD2 or TRDD3 (5 bases each). Trimming removed 4 bases from V and 0 bases from J, with 24 bases in between. The CDR3 is made up of 19 amino acids. Looked up from germline, CDR1 is TSWWSYY and CDR2 is QGS. The CDR3 nucleotides are TGTGCTCTTGGGGCCCCCGCGGGATCGGGGGCCCTTCACACCGATAAACTCATCTTT. It translates to CALGAPAGSGALHTDKLIF.

There are a few counts of this clone. V gene TRDV1 combines with J gene TRDJ1; 8 bases agree with TRDD3. Looked up from germline, CDR1 is TSWWSYY and CDR2 is QGS. The CDR3 length is 18 residues. V dropped 2 bases and J dropped 2; count of bases not matched to a gene: 13. CDR3 loop: CALGEGWRLGESTDKLIF. The CDR3 nucleotides read TGTGCTCTTGGGGAAGGTTGGCGTCTGGGGGAATCAACCGATAAACTCATCTTT.

The rearrangement joins TRDV1 to TRDJ1, with 11 bases that match TRDD3. Germline assignment: CDR1 TSWWSYY and CDR2 QGS. The CDR3 extends over 19 amino acids. The V segment lost 1 base and the J segment 2 bases; nucleotides outside the gene matches: 12. CDR3 coding DNA: TGTGCTCTTGGGGAACCCCAAAACTGGGGGATAACAGGGACCGATAAACTCATCTTT. Translated: CALGEPQNWGITGTDKLIF.

The gene calls are TRDV1 and TRDJ1; 7 bases line up with TRDD3. V was clipped by 1 base and J by 0 bases; unmatched bases: 14. The CDR3 is made up of 19 amino acids. Germline V gene lookup returns CDR1 TSWWSYY and CDR2 QGS. The CDR3 DNA sequence: TGTGCTCTTGGGGAACGGCTGGGGATAGGAACGAACCACACCGATAAACTCATCTTT. It yields the protein CALGERLGIGTNHTDKLIF.

The chain links TRDV1 to TRDJ1; D not certain. CDR3 size: 17 residues. The V end was cut by 2 bases, the J end by 0 bases, with 16 bases between. Germline V gene data show CDR1 as TSWWSYY and CDR2 as QGS. The CDR3 reads CALGEDYCSPDTDKLIF. CDR3 sequence (DNA): TGTGCTCTTGGGGAAGACTATTGCTCCCCTGACACCGATAAACTCATCTTT.